This TCR beta chain was profiled in a study of blood T cell repertoires in COVID-19. Whole-study context: Sources were T cells, B-cell-depleted T cells, or PBMCs; the material itself was cDNA or gDNA.

As processed by the authors: How many nucleated cells were present was estimated from reference gene primer amplification. Method: immunoSEQ multiplex PCR; TCRdb's copy keeps in-frame clones and lacks some. V and J calls and clone size are copied from that table; D and trimming were computed from the DNA. Of around 62,000 clones in the sample, 90% were seen once. The CDR3 is 13 residues long. Germline CDR1 MDHEN, CDR2 SYDVKM. V shed 5 bases and J 4 bases; nucleotides not matched to a gene: 3. This clone was seen once. This clonotype was obtained from a man in his 60s with acute or convalescent COVID-19. The sequencing input was peripheral blood. V and J are TRBV28 and TRBJ2-3; TRBD1 agrees at 7 bases. CDR3 protein: CASSMTGPDTQYF. CDR3 sequence (DNA): TGTGCCAGCAGTATGACAGGGCCAGATACGCAGTATTTT.